This T cell receptor beta chain comes out of a study of shared T cell receptors in the human thymus. TCRdb's copy holds only in-frame clones and misses some; the assay was immunoSEQ multiplex PCR. The top ten clones hold about 0.013% of a sample with hundreds of thousands of clones, approximately 80% of them seen once. In germline, CDR1 is SGHRS, CDR2 YFSETQ. The V end lost 3 bases, the J end lost 4 bases, and 10 bases lay between the germline ends. The CDR3 contains 13 residues. These same records also appear under a second study, on human thymus T cells. That investigation notes: Thymic tissue was derived from resections collected during corrective heart surgery. There appeared to be biased usage of V and J genes in thymic and blood repertoires.

The source of this sequence is a boy younger than two with a congenital heart defect. V usage is TRBV5-1 and J usage is TRBJ1-2, with unresolved D. The sequenced sample was thymocytes. The DNA for the CDR3 is TGCGCCAGCAGCTCCTCGCCCAGCTATGGCTACACCTTC. Amino acids: CASSSSPSYGYTF.